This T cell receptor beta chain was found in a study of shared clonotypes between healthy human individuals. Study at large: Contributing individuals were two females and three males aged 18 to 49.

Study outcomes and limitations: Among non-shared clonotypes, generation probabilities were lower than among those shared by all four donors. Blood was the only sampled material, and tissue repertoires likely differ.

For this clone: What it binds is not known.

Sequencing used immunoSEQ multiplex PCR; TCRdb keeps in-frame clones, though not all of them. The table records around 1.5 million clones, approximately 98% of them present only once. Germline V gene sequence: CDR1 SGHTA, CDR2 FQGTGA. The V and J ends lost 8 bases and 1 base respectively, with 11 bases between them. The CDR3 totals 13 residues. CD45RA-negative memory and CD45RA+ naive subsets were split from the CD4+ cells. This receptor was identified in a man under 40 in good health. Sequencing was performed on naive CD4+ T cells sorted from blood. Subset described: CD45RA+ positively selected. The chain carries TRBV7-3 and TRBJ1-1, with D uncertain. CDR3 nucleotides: TGTGCCAGCTCAGCCAGTTGGAACACTGAAGCTTTCTTT. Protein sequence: CASSASWNTEAFF.